This paragraph covers one TCR beta chain sequence. Its target is not known. The source of the sample is a study of Ad26.COV2.S vaccination and SARS-CoV-2 variants. The study, taken as a whole, reports: Recipients of either vaccine or placebo displayed similar breadth of non-spike TCRs. Estimates derived from TCR breadth and depth analyses may have underestimated total T cell responses.

CDR1 SEHNR and CDR2 FQNEAQ come from the germline V gene (reference sequence). V was pared by 1 base and J by 4 bases, with 10 bases between. The CDR3 has 14 amino acids. Sequencing was performed with immunoSEQ multiplex PCR; in TCRdb, only in-frame clones are kept and a portion is missing. The sample lists about 390,000 clones, around 93% occurring once. Documented treatment: around 19 received Ad26.COV2.S at low or high dose, single or two shots; roughly five received placebo; per-sample allocation not given. Collection of samples fell on day 63 after the first vaccine or placebo injection. The receptor's source is a person between 18 and 60 years old who received the Ad26.COV2.S COVID-19 vaccine or a placebo. The starting material was peripheral blood, obtained in a trial of Ad26.COV2.S vaccine versus placebo. The chain links TRBV7-9 to TRBJ1-2; no clear D gene. CDR3 protein: CASSLELLLYGYTF. The CDR3 nucleotides are TGTGCCAGCAGCTTAGAGTTACTTCTCTATGGCTACACCTTC.